Presented here are 20 T cell receptor beta chains from one specimen sequenced in a study of cytomegalovirus exposure and HLA in healthy donors. Using immunoSEQ multiplex PCR, the repertoire was profiled, and TCRdb retains in-frame clones only, with some absent. The table has about 100,000 clones, roughly 95% seen once. The sequenced material came from PBMCs. These receptors all come from a woman aged 18-29 years in good health and CMV-seronegative.

V gene TRBV2 combines with J gene TRBJ2-7, with 8 nucleotides matching TRBD1. This CDR3 region has 14 residues. Trimming cost V 6 bases and J 3 bases; bases outside gene matches: 7. Per germline, CDR1 SNHLY and CDR2 FYNNEI. CDR3 sequence (DNA): TGTGCCAGCAGCCGCCAGGGGGCCAACTACGAGCAGTACTTC. This encodes CASSRQGANYEQYF.

V usage is TRBV5-1 and J usage is TRBJ2-3; 7 nucleotides align to TRBD1. Trimming removed 2 bases from V and 4 bases from J; junction bases left unmatched: 16. CDR3 length: 18 amino acids. Germline CDR1 reads SGHRS; CDR2 reads YFSETQ. CDR3 sequence (DNA): TGCGCCAGCAGCTTAAACGACAGGGCTTCTTACGGTGCAGATACGCAGTATTTT. It translates to CASSLNDRASYGADTQYF.

CDR3 sequence: CASSQGQGVHEQYF. Written as DNA, the CDR3 is TGTGCCAGCAGCCAGGGACAGGGTGTCCACGAGCAGTACTTC. The rearrangement joins TRBV7-3 to TRBJ2-7; 9 bases match TRBD1. Losses at the gene ends were 5 bases for V and 5 bases for J; bases not matched to a gene: 7. The CDR3 contains 14 residues. The germline V gene encodes CDR1 SGHTA and CDR2 FQGTGA.

V and J are TRBV7-8 and TRBJ1-5; TRBD1 aligns across 10 bases. Germline V CDR1 and CDR2: SGHVS, FQNEAQ. Trimming removed 5 bases from V and 2 bases from J; junction bases left unmatched: 6. This CDR3 has 16 amino acids. The CDR3 protein is CASSPRTGGGNQPQHF. DNA of the CDR3: TGTGCCAGCAGCCCCCGGACAGGGGGTGGCAATCAGCCCCAGCATTTT. Variable domain in full (rest from reference TRBV7-8 and TRBJ1-5): GAGVSQSPRYKVAKRGQDVALRCDPISGHVSLFWYQQALGQGPEFLTYFQNEAQLDKSGLPSDRFFAERPEGSVSTLKIQRTQQEDSAVYLCASSPRTGGGNQPQHFGDGTRLSIL.

The rearrangement links TRBV4-1 to TRBJ1-2; 10 bases map to TRBD1. Germline V gene lookup returns CDR1 MGHRA and CDR2 YSYEKL. With 3 bases clipped from V and 0 bases from J, the junction kept 7 bases outside the gene matches. CDR3 length equals 17 residues. The CDR3 nucleotides read TGCGCCAGCAGCCAGACAGGGGGCGGCCGATCTAACTATGGCTACACCTTC. Its translation is CASSQTGGGRSNYGYTF.

This clone was recorded once. CDR3: CATSAIGGHTDTQYF. CDR3 bases: TGTGCCACCAGCGCGATCGGCGGTCACACAGATACGCAGTATTTT. The chain is built from TRBV15 and TRBJ2-3; D gene ambiguous. Between the trimmed V and J ends, which lost 5 bases and 2 bases, there was a span of 14 bases. This CDR3 has 15 amino acids. Germline V lookup: CDR1 LNHNV, CDR2 YYDKDF (reference sequence).

The J gene is TRBJ1-2, the V gene TRBV27; D is perhaps TRBD1 (5 bases). The CDR3 is 15 residues long. Trimming removed 8 bases at V and 7 bases at J, with 23 bases between. The germline gives CDR1 MNHEY, CDR2 SMNVEV (reference sequence). DNA of the CDR3: TGTGCCAGCTCTACCGCGCATGTGGGGCTCGGTGGCTACACCTTC. Its translation: CASSTAHVGLGGYTF.

This clone was counted once. The V gene is TRBV2, the J gene TRBJ2-2; 8 nucleotides match TRBD2. The CDR3 sequence is 16 residues long. V was clipped by 6 bases and J by 3 bases; unmatched bases: 9. Per the germline V gene, CDR1 is SNHLY and CDR2 is FYNNEI. The CDR3 region is CASRDPAGAYTGELFF. DNA of the CDR3: TGTGCCAGCAGGGACCCAGCGGGGGCTTACACCGGGGAGCTGTTTTTT.

The V call is TRBV30, the J call TRBJ2-2; the match to TRBD2 covers 10 bases. The length of the CDR3 is 17 residues. V shed 2 bases and J 3 bases; nucleotides not matched to a gene: 9. Germline V gene lookup returns CDR1 GTSNPN and CDR2 SVGIG (reference sequence). The CDR3 here is CAWSKRGLAGDTGELFF. CDR3 sequence (DNA): TGTGCCTGGAGTAAAAGGGGCCTAGCGGGAGACACCGGGGAGCTGTTTTTT.

This chain connects TRBV19 to TRBJ2-2, with TRBD2 matching over 8 bases. Germline CDR1 LNHDA, CDR2 SQIVND (reference sequence). V was clipped by 2 bases and J by 1 base; unmatched bases: 0. The length of the CDR3 is 15 residues. CDR3: CASSISGRNTGELFF. The CDR3 DNA follows: TGTGCCAGTAGTATAAGCGGGAGGAACACCGGGGAGCTGTTTTTT. Full variable domain (remainder filled in from reference TRBV19 and TRBJ2-2): DGGITQSPKYLFRKEGQNVTLSCEQNLNHDAMYWYRQDPGQGLRLIYYSQIVNDFQKGDIAEGYSVSREKKESFPLTVTSAQKNPTAFYLCASSISGRNTGELFFGEGSRLTVL.

The rearrangement joins TRBV9 to TRBJ2-3; tentative D call: TRBD2 (6 bases). Per the germline V gene, CDR1 is SGDLS and CDR2 is YYNGEE. The CDR3 is 14 residues long. V gave up 2 bases and J gave up 4 bases, with 11 bases separating them. The CDR3 nucleotides are TGTGCCAGCAGCGTTTCCGGGAGCTCAGATACGCAGTATTTT. This encodes CASSVSGSSDTQYF.

CDR3 bases: TGTGCCAGCAGTTTAGTGGGGCTGAACACTGAAGCTTTCTTT. It encodes CASSLVGLNTEAFF. The chain is built from TRBV27 and TRBJ1-1; a weak D match, TRBD1 (5 bases). The V gene's germline CDR1 is MNHEY and CDR2 SMNVEV (reference sequence). This CDR3 has 14 residues. Trimming pared 2 bases from V and 0 bases from J, leaving 7 bases between.

Remarks on this clone: This specimen includes other DNA sequences encoding the same CDR3. The genes are TRBV7-2 and TRBJ1-5; TRBD1 matches 9 bases. The CDR3 is 16 residues long. Unmatched junction bases numbered 7, after V lost 5 bases and J lost 2 bases. CDR1 is SGHTA and CDR2 is FQGNSA in the germline V gene. In DNA form, the CDR3 reads TGTGCCAGCAGCGCGGACAGGGGAGGTGGCAATCAGCCCCAGCATTTT. The encoded protein is CASSADRGGGNQPQHF.

The J gene is TRBJ1-2, the V gene TRBV9; TRBD1 is a possible D gene (5 bases). The CDR3 is made up of 17 amino acids. The V gene lost 2 bases and the J gene lost 4 bases, with 21 bases spanning the gap. Germline V gene data show CDR1 as SGDLS and CDR2 as YYNGEE. For the CDR3, the DNA is TGTGCCAGCAGCGTGGGGGGTGAGGGCGGAGGATTCTATGGCTACACCTTC. Residues: CASSVGGEGGGFYGYTF.

J is TRBJ2-1 and V is TRBV11-2; D not certain. Trimming stripped 5 bases from V and 9 bases from J, with 11 bases between. The CDR3 is 12 amino acids. CDR1 is SGHAT and CDR2 is FQNNGV in the germline V gene. The CDR3 loop is CASSHEAPEQFF. DNA of the CDR3: TGTGCCAGCAGCCATGAGGCTCCTGAGCAGTTCTTC.

The chain uses TRBV7-9 and TRBJ2-1, with D unclear. CDR1 and CDR2 (germline): SEHNR, FQNEAQ (reference sequence). The CDR3 loop spans 13 amino acids. V dropped 1 base and J dropped 5 bases, with 6 bases sitting between them. CDR3: CASSLVADNEQFF. CDR3 nucleotide sequence: TGTGCCAGCAGCTTAGTGGCCGACAATGAGCAGTTCTTC. Full variable domain (remainder filled in from reference TRBV7-9 and TRBJ2-1): DTGVSQNPRHKITKRGQNVTFRCDPISEHNRLYWYRQTLGQGPEFLTYFQNEAQLEKSRLLSDRFSAERPKGSFSTLEIQRTEQGDSAMYLCASSLVADNEQFFGPGTRLTVL.

The rearrangement uses TRBV27 and TRBJ1-5; 9 nucleotides line up with TRBD1. Trimming took 5 bases from V and 5 from J; bases not matched to a gene: 10. CDR1 MNHEY and CDR2 SMNVEV come from the germline V gene (reference sequence). The CDR3 length is 16 residues. The CDR3 bases are TGTGCCAGCAGTCCGCCCGGACAGGGGCTTCATCAGCCCCAGCATTTT. Protein product: CASSPPGQGLHQPQHF.

This chain links TRBV5-1 with TRBJ2-1, with TRBD1 matching 9 bases. The germline CDR1 and CDR2 sequences are SGHRS and YFSETQ. The CDR3 is 14 amino acids. J was trimmed by 6 bases and V by 4 bases; bases with no gene match: 5. In DNA form, the CDR3 reads TGCGCCAGCAGCCGGGACAGGGAGTCCAATGAGCAGTTCTTC. This gives the protein CASSRDRESNEQFF.

This clone has just one count. The chain is built from TRBV7-2 and TRBJ2-7, with 11 bases matching TRBD2. CDR3 length: 15 amino acids. Losses at the gene ends were 6 bases for V and 2 bases for J; bases not matched to a gene: 6. The V gene's germline CDR1 is SGHTA and CDR2 FQGNSA. The CDR3 reads CASRGGLADAYEQYF. In nucleotides, the CDR3 is TGTGCCAGCAGGGGGGGACTAGCGGATGCCTACGAGCAGTACTTC.

The CDR3 loop is CASSIGSTTIFTSEAFF. CDR3 DNA sequence: TGTGCCAGTAGTATCGGCAGCACCACGATTTTCACTAGTGAAGCTTTCTTT. The V and J genes are TRBV19 and TRBJ1-1, with unresolved D. Germline-derived CDR1 and CDR2 are LNHDA and SQIVND (reference sequence). This CDR3 comprises 17 residues. Trimming removed 3 bases from V and 7 bases from J, with 24 bases in between.